This T cell receptor (beta chain) was documented in a study of shared clonotypes between healthy human individuals. The data were produced by immunoSEQ multiplex PCR, yet TCRdb's version contains in-frame clones alone and is incomplete. The sample gives some 2.4 million clones, 93% of which show up once; around 0.4% is in the top ten. This CDR3 has 14 residues. Germline assignment: CDR1 SGHRS and CDR2 YFSETQ. Losses at the gene ends were 4 bases for V and 8 bases for J; bases not matched to a gene: 4. As concerns this clone: The sample holds other DNA sequences that translate to the same CDR3.

CD45RA+ naive and CD45RA-negative memory subsets were separated from CD4+ cells. The source material was naive CD4+ T cells from PBMCs. Regarding subset: CD45RA+ positively selected. V gene TRBV5-1 combines with J gene TRBJ1-4, with 11 bases matching TRBD1. This receptor was obtained from a man in his late teens or twenties in good health. Some clones in this sample may be carry-over from other donors' samples. CDR3 bases: TGCGCCAGCAGCCTCAGGACAGGGGGCGAAAAACTGTTTTTT. As protein: CASSLRTGGEKLFF.